This T cell receptor beta chain comes out of a study of T cells after posttransplantation cyclophosphamide. The assay was immunoSEQ multiplex PCR, and TCRdb's table has in-frame clones only and misses some. The table lists about 2,400 clones, approximately 81% of them singletons, with around 25% in the top ten. Cyclophosphamide on days +3 and +4 followed busulfan-fludarabine conditioning and a marrow graft. Study-level findings and limits: Later post-transplant blood repertoires were often dominated by donor CD8+ memory clones. TRB clonality was highly associated with recipient CMV seropositivity and reactivation. Tissue-infiltrating T cells from skin or gut overlapped little with blood T cells.

A word on this clone: Its specificity is not known.

This material consisted of PBMCs, taken after allogeneic stem cell transplant with posttransplant cyclophosphamide. The clonotype comes from a male patient aged 25 to 39 who received an allogeneic stem cell transplant from a related donor, was CMV-positive, and had acute GVHD only. Some T cells may be provided by the graft donor.

DNA for the CDR3: TGCAGTGCCCAGGTTGACACTGAAGCTTTCTTT. It specifies CSAQVDTEAFF. The chain recombines TRBV20-1 with TRBJ1-1; no clear D gene. V lost 6 bases, J lost 3 bases, and 8 bases lay in between. The CDR3 loop spans 11 amino acids. Germline CDR1 is DFQATT and CDR2 is SNEGSKA (reference sequence).